What follows are 25 T cell receptor beta chains derived from one specimen sequenced in a study of OX40 agonist ivuxolimab in advanced cancers. The method was immunoSEQ multiplex PCR; TCRdb's version includes in-frame clones alone and lacks a portion of them. The sample lists approximately 62,000 clones; roughly 86% were seen once. Source: CD4+ or CD8+ T cells sorted from blood, taken in a trial of the OX40 agonist ivuxolimab. The receptors were gathered from an adult with an advanced solid tumor such as melanoma, head and neck, liver or kidney cancer.

This chain joins TRBV7-2 and TRBJ2-2, with 8 bases aligning to TRBD2. This CDR3 has 15 residues. V trimming: 5 bases; J trimming: 5 bases; junction bases outside the gene matches: 7. The V gene's germline CDR1 is SGHTA and CDR2 FQGNSA. The CDR3 DNA reads TGTGCCAGCAGCCAGAGCGGGAGCGGGACCGGGGAGCTGTTTTTT. Protein: CASSQSGSGTGELFF.

The genes are TRBV11-2 and TRBJ1-1; perhaps TRBD1 as D (5 bases). V was pared by 4 bases and J by 1 base, with 16 bases between. There are 16 residues in the CDR3. Looked up from germline, CDR1 is SGHAT and CDR2 is FQNNGV. CDR3 sequence: CASSSQGRVPNTEAFF. The CDR3, as DNA: TGTGCCAGCAGCTCCCAGGGTAGGGTCCCGAACACTGAAGCTTTCTTT.

This chain connects TRBV27 to TRBJ1-1, with 8 bases lining up with TRBD1. Germline-derived CDR1 and CDR2 are MNHEY and SMNVEV (reference sequence). Losses at the gene ends were 5 bases for V and 1 base for J; bases not matched to a gene: 9. This CDR3 region has 16 residues. The CDR3 region is CASSLGTGYQNTEAFF. For the CDR3, the DNA is TGTGCCAGCAGTCTGGGGACAGGTTATCAGAACACTGAAGCTTTCTTT.

The rearrangement links TRBV7-6 to TRBJ2-2; 7 bases are a match to TRBD2. This CDR3 region has 15 residues. Germline V CDR1 and CDR2: SGHVS, FNYEAQ. Losses at the gene ends were 5 bases for V and 0 bases for J; bases not matched to a gene: 3. The CDR3 spells CASSTSVSNTGELFF. DNA for the CDR3: TGTGCCAGCAGCACTAGCGTATCGAACACCGGGGAGCTGTTTTTT.

V usage is TRBV29-1 and J usage is TRBJ2-2; either TRBD1 or TRBD2 may supply D (5 bases each). Germline V gene data show CDR1 as SQVTM and CDR2 as ANQGSEA. This CDR3 is 15 amino acids long. Trimming shortened V by 6 bases and J by 4 bases, and 18 bases separated the two germline ends. CDR3 bases: TGCAGCGTCGGGAAGGGGTCCGCCAGCACCGGGGAGCTGTTTTTT. Amino acid sequence: CSVGKGSASTGELFF.

The rearrangement joins TRBV5-1 to TRBJ2-3, with 10 bases aligning to TRBD2. Losses at the gene ends were 4 bases for V and 1 base for J; bases not matched to a gene: 0. The CDR3 consists of 14 residues. CDR1 and CDR2 (germline): SGHRS, YFSETQ. The CDR3 spells CASSGLAGTDTQYF. CDR3 DNA sequence: TGCGCCAGCAGCGGACTAGCGGGCACAGATACGCAGTATTTT.

The chain employs TRBV6-5 and TRBJ2-1; 9 nucleotides align to TRBD1. The germline gives CDR1 MNHEY, CDR2 SVGAGI. V gave up 4 bases and J gave up 6 bases; unmatched junction bases: 10. The CDR3 has 16 amino acids. Here the CDR3 DNA reads TGTGCCAGCAGTTCCATCCGGGACAGGGCCCTCAATGAGCAGTTCTTC. Protein product: CASSSIRDRALNEQFF.

The CDR3 loop is CASSYSLGTGNNEQFF. Written as DNA, the CDR3 is TGTGCCAGCAGCTATTCATTGGGGACGGGAAACAATGAGCAGTTCTTC. The V gene is TRBV11-2, the J gene TRBJ2-1, with D perhaps TRBD1 or TRBD2 (5 bases each). Germline assignment: CDR1 SGHAT and CDR2 FQNNGV. CDR3 length equals 16 residues. Deletions cut 4 bases from V and 5 bases from J, with 18 bases between.

The chain carries TRBV7-9 and TRBJ1-1, with TRBD1 as a possible D gene (6 bases). Trimming cost V 5 bases and J 0 bases, with 19 bases left between them. This CDR3 is 17 amino acids long. Looked up from germline, CDR1 is SEHNR and CDR2 is FQNEAQ (reference sequence). The CDR3 reads CASSLTPGEGLNTEAFF. As DNA, the CDR3 is TGTGCCAGCAGCCTTACCCCAGGGGAGGGGCTGAACACTGAAGCTTTCTTT.

This chain connects TRBV19 to TRBJ1-2; D unclear. The CDR3 is 13 amino acids. Trimming left V 6 bases short and J 0 bases short, with 8 bases between. Per the germline V gene, CDR1 is LNHDA and CDR2 is SQIVND (reference sequence). The DNA for the CDR3 is TGTGCCAGTAGGAACATCGCTAACTATGGCTACACCTTC. This sequence encodes CASRNIANYGYTF.

This clone was counted a single time. V usage is TRBV10-1 and J usage is TRBJ2-5; 8 positions agree with TRBD2. Trimming took 6 bases from V and 2 from J; bases not matched to a gene: 11. The CDR3 contains 16 residues. Germline CDR1 WNHNN, CDR2 SYGVQD (reference sequence). CDR3 in amino acids: CASSARGGSPQETQYF. DNA for the CDR3: TGCGCCAGCAGCGCTCGGGGGGGGTCCCCTCAAGAGACCCAGTACTTC.

The rearrangement joins TRBV18 to TRBJ1-2, with D hard to call. Trimming removed 2 bases from V and 0 bases from J, with 4 bases in between. The CDR3 has 13 residues. Looked up from germline, CDR1 is KGHSH and CDR2 is LQKENI. The CDR3: CASSPGANYGYTF. CDR3 bases: TGTGCCAGCTCACCAGGGGCTAACTATGGCTACACCTTC.

A word on this clone: Other DNA sequences in this sample translate to the same CDR3. V gene TRBV4-2 combines with J gene TRBJ2-5; D is unresolved. The CDR3 runs to 14 residues. CDR1 LGHNA and CDR2 YNFKEQ come from the germline V gene. V was cut by 4 bases and J by 1 base, with 10 bases left in between. CDR3 sequence reads: CASSPLSGQETQYF. The CDR3 DNA is TGTGCCAGCAGCCCTCTCAGTGGCCAAGAGACCCAGTACTTC.

This clone occurred once. The genes are TRBV27 and TRBJ2-5, with D unclear. V shed 5 bases and J shed 2 bases, with 9 bases lying between them. The CDR3 has 13 residues. Germline values: CDR1 MNHEY, CDR2 SMNVEV (reference sequence). DNA of the CDR3: TGTGCCAGCAGTACCCTAGGGCAAGAGACCCAGTACTTC. Its protein product is CASSTLGQETQYF.

The count of this clone is one. The rearrangement links TRBV2 to TRBJ2-5; TRBD2 agrees at 9 bases. The CDR3 has 15 amino acids. V lost 7 bases to trimming and J lost 4 bases; unmatched junction nucleotides: 10. CDR1 is SNHLY, CDR2 FYNNEI, per germline. The CDR3 is CASNGASGVRETQYF. As DNA, the CDR3 is TGTGCCAGCAATGGGGCTAGCGGGGTACGAGAGACCCAGTACTTC. Filled out from reference TRBV2 and TRBJ2-5, the complete variable domain reads EPEVTQTPSHQVTQMGQEVILRCVPISNHLYFYWYRQILGQKVEFLVSFYNNEISEKSEIFDDQFSVERPDGSNFTLKIRSTKLEDSAMYFCASNGASGVRETQYFGPGTRLLVL.

This clone was picked up a small number of times. The chain recombines TRBV2 with TRBJ1-1; possible D gene TRBD1, 5 bases. The CDR3 is made up of 15 amino acids. The germline V gene encodes CDR1 SNHLY and CDR2 FYNNEI. V was shortened by 7 bases and J by 0 bases, with 15 bases between the two germline ends. In DNA, the CDR3 is TGTGCCAGCACGGGTCAGGGAGGTGTGAACACTGAAGCTTTCTTT. Residues: CASTGQGGVNTEAFF.

The chain uses TRBV18 and TRBJ1-5; D is ambiguous. Germline-derived CDR1 and CDR2 are KGHSH and LQKENI. V gave up 3 bases and J gave up 4 bases, with 7 bases separating them. The CDR3 sequence is 13 residues long. The CDR3 coding sequence is TGTGCCAGCTCACCCGAATTAAATCAGCCCCAGCATTTT. It encodes CASSPELNQPQHF.

This clone appeared a single time. The rearrangement joins TRBV4-3 to TRBJ2-1, with 8 bases fitting TRBD2. This CDR3 has 16 amino acids. CDR1 is LGHNA and CDR2 is YSLEER in the germline V gene. Losses at the gene ends were 8 bases for V and 1 base for J; bases not matched to a gene: 10. CDR3 DNA sequence: TGCGCCAGCGGTCCCTTAGCGGGAATTTCCTACAATGAGCAGTTCTTC. It translates to CASGPLAGISYNEQFF.

The table lists this clone with a few counts. The J gene is TRBJ2-5, the V gene TRBV5-1, with 12 bases fitting TRBD2. Trimming at V came to 0 bases and at J to 1 base, leaving 4 bases not matched to a gene. The CDR3 is 17 residues long. In germline, CDR1 is SGHRS, CDR2 YFSETQ. The CDR3 DNA sequence: TGCGCCAGCAGCTTGGCATCGACTAGCGGGGGCCAAGAGACCCAGTACTTC. Protein sequence: CASSLASTSGGQETQYF.

The J gene is TRBJ2-2, the V gene TRBV7-2; D gene ambiguous. Trimming removed 2 bases from V and 4 bases from J, with 11 bases in between. The CDR3 spans 15 residues. Germline V lookup: CDR1 SGHTA, CDR2 FQGNSA. As DNA, the CDR3 is TGTGCCAGCAGCTTACCGAGTTGGGGCACCGGGGAGCTGTTTTTT. Translation: CASSLPSWGTGELFF.

This sequence joins TRBV11-1 and TRBJ2-7; D remains ambiguous. Germline assignment: CDR1 SGHAT and CDR2 FQDESV (reference sequence). V shed 1 base and J shed 6 bases, with 7 bases lying between them. There are 12 residues in the CDR3. The CDR3 loop is CASSLGDGEQYF. The CDR3 region has the DNA TGTGCCAGCAGCTTAGGGGATGGCGAGCAGTACTTC.

This chain links TRBV11-1 with TRBJ1-2, with a tentative D call TRBD1 (6 bases). Trimming left V 5 bases short and J 4 bases short, with 11 bases between. This CDR3 spans 13 amino acids. Germline-derived CDR1 and CDR2 are SGHAT and FQDESV (reference sequence). The CDR3 loop is CASSTQGSYGYTF. The CDR3 DNA reads as TGTGCCAGCAGCACACAGGGTTCCTATGGCTACACCTTC.

V and J are TRBV6-5 and TRBJ2-7; 10 positions match TRBD1. Germline loops: CDR1 MNHEY, CDR2 SVGAGI. CDR3 length equals 14 residues. The J segment lost 5 bases and the V segment lost 5 bases, leaving 6 bases of the junction unmatched. CDR3 loop: CASSTRDRGHEQYF. CDR3 DNA: TGTGCCAGCAGTACCCGGGACAGGGGTCACGAGCAGTACTTC.

V gene TRBV29-1 combines with J gene TRBJ2-7; 8 bases line up with TRBD1. From germline, CDR1 is SQVTM and CDR2 ANQGSEA. V gave up 3 bases and J gave up 2 bases; unmatched junction bases: 6. The CDR3 has 14 amino acids. CDR3 region: CSVERTGGTYEQYF. The CDR3 coding sequence is TGCAGCGTTGAGAGAACAGGGGGGACCTACGAGCAGTACTTC.

This chain uses TRBV18 with TRBJ1-6, with a possible D match to TRBD1 (5 bases). The germline CDR1 and CDR2 sequences are KGHSH and LQKENI. The CDR3 extends over 12 amino acids. V was cut by 10 bases and J by 7 bases, with 11 bases left in between. As DNA, the CDR3 is TGTGCCACGGGAACAGGCAATTCACCCCTCCACTTT. Its protein is CATGTGNSPLHF.